This T cell receptor beta chain came from a study of T cells in Graves' hyperthyroidism and ophthalmopathy. Study as a whole: Peripheral blood was collected at initial diagnosis, before any treatment.

It was RNA transcripts that yielded the amplified TCR beta CDR3 regions. The HTBI primer set was used in a first-round RT-PCR of the TCR CDR3. TCRdb reprocessed the multiplex PCR reads via MiXCR and lists one record per CDR3 protein. The sample holds hundreds of thousands of distinct CDR3 sequences, approximately 15% seen once. Trimming shortened V by 9 bases and J by 5 bases, and 16 bases separated the two germline ends. The V gene's germline CDR1 is LNHNV and CDR2 YYDKDF (reference sequence). The CDR3 length is 13 residues. Each person with ophthalmopathy scored at least 3 on the Clinical Activity Score, reached NOSPECS grade 4 or higher, and had been ill under 3 months. Lactation, pregnancy, other autoimmune disease or uncontrolled infection led to exclusion of patients. Diagnoses were made from clinical symptoms, serum measures (thyroxine and TRAb), thyroid ultrasound and orbital computed tomography.

The table lists this clonotype with many counts. This TCR came from a woman aged 35 to 49 with Graves' ophthalmopathy. The sequenced material came from blood. The chain recombines TRBV15 with TRBJ1-1; D perhaps matches TRBD1 (6 bases). The CDR3 loop reads CATLRGGGTEAFF. The CDR3 bases are TGTGCCACGTTAAGGGGGGGAGGGACTGAAGCTTTCTTT.